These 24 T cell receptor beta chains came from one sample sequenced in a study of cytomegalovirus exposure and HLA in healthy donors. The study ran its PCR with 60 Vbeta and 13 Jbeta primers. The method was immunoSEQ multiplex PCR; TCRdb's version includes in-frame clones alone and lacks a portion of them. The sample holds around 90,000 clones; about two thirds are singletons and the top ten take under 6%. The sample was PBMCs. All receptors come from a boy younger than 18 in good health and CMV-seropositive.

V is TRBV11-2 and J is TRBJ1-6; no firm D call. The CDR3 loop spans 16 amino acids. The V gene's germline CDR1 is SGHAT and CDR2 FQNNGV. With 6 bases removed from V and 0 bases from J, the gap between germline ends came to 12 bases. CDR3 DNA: TGTGCCAGCAGTCCTATCGTCCACTCCTATAATTCACCCCTCCACTTT. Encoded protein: CASSPIVHSYNSPLHF.

The CDR3 region is CASSPRTSGRAEVAYEQYF. Here the CDR3 DNA reads TGTGCCAGCAGCCCGAGGACTAGCGGGAGGGCCGAGGTAGCCTACGAGCAGTACTTC. This rearrangement joins TRBV13 to TRBJ2-7; 15 positions agree with TRBD2. Losses at the gene ends were 5 bases for V and 2 bases for J; bases not matched to a gene: 13. CDR1 and CDR2 (germline): PRHDT, FYEKMQ (reference sequence). This CDR3 region has 19 residues.

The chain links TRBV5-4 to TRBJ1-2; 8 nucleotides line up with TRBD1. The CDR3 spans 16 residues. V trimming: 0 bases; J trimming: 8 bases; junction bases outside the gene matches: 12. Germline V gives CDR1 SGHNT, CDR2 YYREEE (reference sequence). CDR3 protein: CASSLETGQGGGGYTF. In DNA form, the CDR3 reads TGTGCCAGCAGCTTGGAAACCGGACAGGGCGGAGGAGGCTACACCTTC.

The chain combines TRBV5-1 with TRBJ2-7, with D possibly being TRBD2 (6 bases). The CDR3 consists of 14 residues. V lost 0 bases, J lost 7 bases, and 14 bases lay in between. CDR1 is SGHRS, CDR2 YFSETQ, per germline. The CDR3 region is CASSLGGDVREQYF. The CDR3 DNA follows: TGCGCCAGCAGCTTGGGGGGGGATGTTCGGGAGCAGTACTTC.

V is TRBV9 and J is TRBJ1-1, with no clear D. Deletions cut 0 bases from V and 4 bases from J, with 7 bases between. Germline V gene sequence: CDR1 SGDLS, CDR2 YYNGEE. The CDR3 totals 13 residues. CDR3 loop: CASSVDIFTEAFF. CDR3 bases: TGTGCCAGCAGCGTAGACATCTTCACTGAAGCTTTCTTT. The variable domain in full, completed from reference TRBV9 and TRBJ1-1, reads DSGVTQTPKHLITATGQRVTLRCSPRSGDLSVYWYQQSLDQGLQFLIQYYNGEERAKGNILERFSAQQFPDLHSELNLSSLELGDSALYFCASSVDIFTEAFFGQGTRLTVV.

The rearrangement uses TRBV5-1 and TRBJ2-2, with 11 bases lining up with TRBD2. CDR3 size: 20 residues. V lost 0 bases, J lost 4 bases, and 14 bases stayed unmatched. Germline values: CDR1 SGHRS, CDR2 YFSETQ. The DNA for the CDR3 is TGCGCCAGCAGCTTGGGGGATTTTAGGACTAGCGGGTCACTCACCGGGGAGCTGTTTTTT. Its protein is CASSLGDFRTSGSLTGELFF.

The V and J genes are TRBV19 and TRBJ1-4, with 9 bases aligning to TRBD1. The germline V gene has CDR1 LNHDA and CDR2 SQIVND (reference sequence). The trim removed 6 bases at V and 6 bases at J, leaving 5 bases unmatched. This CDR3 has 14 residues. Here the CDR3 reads CASRGTGQDEKLFF. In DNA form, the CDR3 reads TGTGCCAGTAGGGGGACAGGGCAAGATGAAAAACTGTTTTTT. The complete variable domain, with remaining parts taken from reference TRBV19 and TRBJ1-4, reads DGGITQSPKYLFRKEGQNVTLSCEQNLNHDAMYWYRQDPGQGLRLIYYSQIVNDFQKGDIAEGYSVSREKKESFPLTVTSAQKNPTAFYLCASRGTGQDEKLFFGSGTQLSVL.

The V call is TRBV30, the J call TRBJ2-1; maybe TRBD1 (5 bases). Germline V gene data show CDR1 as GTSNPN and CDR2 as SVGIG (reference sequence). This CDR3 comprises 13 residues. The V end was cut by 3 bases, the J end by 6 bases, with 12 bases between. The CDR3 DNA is TGTGCCTGGAGCACAGGAAGGTCCAATGAGCAGTTCTTC. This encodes CAWSTGRSNEQFF.

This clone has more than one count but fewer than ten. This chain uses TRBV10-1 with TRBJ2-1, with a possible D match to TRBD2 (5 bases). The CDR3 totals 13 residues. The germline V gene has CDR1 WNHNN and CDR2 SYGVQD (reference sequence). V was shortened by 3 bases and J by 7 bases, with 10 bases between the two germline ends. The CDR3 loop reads CASSDSDRNEQFF. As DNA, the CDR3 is TGCGCCAGCAGTGATAGCGATCGAAATGAGCAGTTCTTC.

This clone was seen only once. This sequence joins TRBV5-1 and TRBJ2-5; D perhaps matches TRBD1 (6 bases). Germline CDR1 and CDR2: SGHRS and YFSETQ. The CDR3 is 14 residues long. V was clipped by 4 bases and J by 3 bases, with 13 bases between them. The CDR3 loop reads CASSVQGSEETQYF. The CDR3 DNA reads TGCGCCAGCAGCGTACAGGGCTCGGAAGAGACCCAGTACTTC.

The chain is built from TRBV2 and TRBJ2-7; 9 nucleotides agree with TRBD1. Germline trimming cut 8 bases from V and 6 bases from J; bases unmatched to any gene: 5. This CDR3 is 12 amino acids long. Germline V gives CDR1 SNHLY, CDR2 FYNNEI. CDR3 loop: CASAMGQGEQYF. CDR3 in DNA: TGTGCCAGCGCCATGGGACAGGGCGAGCAGTACTTC.

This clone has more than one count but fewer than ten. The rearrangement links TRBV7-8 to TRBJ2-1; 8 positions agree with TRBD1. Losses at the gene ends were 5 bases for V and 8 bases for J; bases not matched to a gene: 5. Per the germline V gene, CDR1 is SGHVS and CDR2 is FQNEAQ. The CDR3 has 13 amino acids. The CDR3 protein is CASSATGVDEQFF. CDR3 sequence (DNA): TGTGCCAGCAGCGCGACAGGGGTCGATGAGCAGTTCTTC.

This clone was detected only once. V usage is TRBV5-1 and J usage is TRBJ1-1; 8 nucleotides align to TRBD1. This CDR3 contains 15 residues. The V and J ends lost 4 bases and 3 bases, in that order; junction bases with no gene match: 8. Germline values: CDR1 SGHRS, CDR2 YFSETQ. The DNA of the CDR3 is TGCGCCAGCAGCCCACCGACAGGGGCTCACACTGAAGCTTTCTTT. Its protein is CASSPPTGAHTEAFF.

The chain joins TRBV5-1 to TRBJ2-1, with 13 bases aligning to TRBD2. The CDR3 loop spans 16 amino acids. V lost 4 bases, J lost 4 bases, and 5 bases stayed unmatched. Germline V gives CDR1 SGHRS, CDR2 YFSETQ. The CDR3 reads CASSMGTSGDYNEQFF. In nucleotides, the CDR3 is TGCGCCAGCAGCATGGGGACTAGCGGGGATTACAATGAGCAGTTCTTC.

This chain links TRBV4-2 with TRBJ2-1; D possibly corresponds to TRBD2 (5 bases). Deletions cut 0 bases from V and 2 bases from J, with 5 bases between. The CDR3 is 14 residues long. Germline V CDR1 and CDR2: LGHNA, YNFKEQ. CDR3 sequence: CASSQEGAYNEQFF. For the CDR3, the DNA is TGTGCCAGCAGCCAAGAGGGAGCCTACAATGAGCAGTTCTTC.

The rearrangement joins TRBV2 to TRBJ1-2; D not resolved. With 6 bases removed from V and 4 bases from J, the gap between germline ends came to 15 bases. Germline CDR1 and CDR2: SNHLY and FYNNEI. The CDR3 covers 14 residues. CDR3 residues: CASRPSVALYGYTF. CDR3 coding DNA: TGTGCCAGCAGGCCCTCAGTAGCCCTCTATGGCTACACCTTC. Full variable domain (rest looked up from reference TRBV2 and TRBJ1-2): EPEVTQTPSHQVTQMGQEVILRCVPISNHLYFYWYRQILGQKVEFLVSFYNNEISEKSEIFDDQFSVERPDGSNFTLKIRSTKLEDSAMYFCASRPSVALYGYTFGSGTRLTVV.

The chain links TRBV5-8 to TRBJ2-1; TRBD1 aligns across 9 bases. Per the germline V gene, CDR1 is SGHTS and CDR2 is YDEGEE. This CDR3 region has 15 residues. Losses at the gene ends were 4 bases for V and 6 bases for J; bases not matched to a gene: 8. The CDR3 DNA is TGTGCCAGCAGCAAACCCGGGACAGGGTCCAATGAGCAGTTCTTC. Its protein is CASSKPGTGSNEQFF.

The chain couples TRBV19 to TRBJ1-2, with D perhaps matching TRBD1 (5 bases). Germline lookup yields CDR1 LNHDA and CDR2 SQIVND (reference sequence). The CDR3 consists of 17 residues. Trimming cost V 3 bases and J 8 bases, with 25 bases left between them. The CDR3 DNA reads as TGTGCCAGTAGTATTTTCGCCCGATTCGCGGGGACGGAGGGCTACACCTTC. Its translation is CASSIFARFAGTEGYTF.

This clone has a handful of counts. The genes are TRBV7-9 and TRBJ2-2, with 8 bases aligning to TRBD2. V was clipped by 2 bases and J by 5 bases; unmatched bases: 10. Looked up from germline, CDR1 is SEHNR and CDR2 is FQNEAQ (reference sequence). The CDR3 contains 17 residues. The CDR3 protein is CASSLRPAGVNTGELFF. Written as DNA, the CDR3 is TGTGCCAGCAGCTTAAGACCAGCGGGGGTAAATACCGGGGAGCTGTTTTTT.

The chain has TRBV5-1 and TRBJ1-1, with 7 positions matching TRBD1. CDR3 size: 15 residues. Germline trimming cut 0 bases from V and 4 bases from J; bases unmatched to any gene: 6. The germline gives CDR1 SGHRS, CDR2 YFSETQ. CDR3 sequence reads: CASSLASPGGTEAFF. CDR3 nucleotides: TGCGCCAGCAGCTTGGCATCCCCAGGGGGCACTGAAGCTTTCTTT.

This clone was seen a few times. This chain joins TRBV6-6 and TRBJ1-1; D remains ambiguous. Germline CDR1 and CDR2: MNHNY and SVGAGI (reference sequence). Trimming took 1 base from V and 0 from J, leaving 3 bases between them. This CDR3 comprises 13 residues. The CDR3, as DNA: TGTGCCAGCAGTTACTGGCTGAACACTGAAGCTTTCTTT. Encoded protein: CASSYWLNTEAFF.

The CDR3 region is CASSYVGGLTEAFF. DNA of the CDR3: TGCGCCAGCAGCTACGTCGGGGGTCTCACTGAAGCTTTCTTT. V gene TRBV5-1 combines with J gene TRBJ1-1, with a tentative D call TRBD1 (5 bases). The CDR3 runs 14 residues. V lost 3 bases to trimming and J lost 4 bases, with 13 bases between them. CDR1 and CDR2 (germline): SGHRS, YFSETQ.

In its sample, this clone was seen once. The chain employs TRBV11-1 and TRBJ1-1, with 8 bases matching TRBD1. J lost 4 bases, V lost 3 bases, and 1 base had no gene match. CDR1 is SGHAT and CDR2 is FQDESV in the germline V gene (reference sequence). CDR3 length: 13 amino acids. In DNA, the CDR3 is TGTGCCAGCAGCTTTACAGGGGGCACTGAAGCTTTCTTT. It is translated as CASSFTGGTEAFF.

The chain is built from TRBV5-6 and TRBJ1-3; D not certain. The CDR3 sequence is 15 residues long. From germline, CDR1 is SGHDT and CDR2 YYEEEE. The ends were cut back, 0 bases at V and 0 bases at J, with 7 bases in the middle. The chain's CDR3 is CASSLGPYSGNTIYF. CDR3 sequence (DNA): TGTGCCAGCAGCTTGGGGCCGTACTCTGGAAACACCATATATTTT.